This T cell receptor beta chain was recorded in a study of shared clonotypes between healthy human individuals. Some clones are missing from TCRdb's copy, which holds only in-frame ones; the method was immunoSEQ multiplex PCR. The table includes over 75,000 clones, 60% to 70% detected once. Germline CDR1 is SQVTM and CDR2 is ANQGSEA. This CDR3 is built from 15 residues. The germline V and J ends were trimmed by 6 bases and 6 bases, with 20 bases remaining between them. The receptor comes from a man under 40 in good health. Sequences were obtained from memory CD8+ T cells sorted from blood. Subset noted: CD45RO+ cells pooled with CCR7-negative TemRA cells. The chain links TRBV29-1 to TRBJ1-4; D is unclear. CDR3 amino acids: CSVAPGWGMDEKLFF. DNA for the CDR3: TGCAGCGTAGCCCCTGGTTGGGGTATGGATGAAAAACTGTTTTTT.